The 20 T cell receptor beta chains below were found in one sample sequenced in a study of T-cell reconstitution after alpha-beta-depleted transplantation in children (TCRdb year 2016). The sample's treatment or condition, from its label and the paper: allogeneic hematopoietic cell transplantation with graft depleted of TCRalphabeta T cells and CD19 B cells. Libraries were prepared through PCR. The sequencing machine was an Illumina HiSeq 2500. Molecular barcoding was employed in the preparation of TCR libraries, with unique molecular identifiers being used to normalize TCRbeta repertoire quantification. TCRdb applied fastp at Q25 and MiXCR to the public reads, then kept only in-frame beta chains. Rows matching on CDR3 protein sequence are summarized as one entry with the most common DNA and genes. In this sample the table shows fewer than 550,000 distinct CDR3 sequences, under 12% of which occur a single time. Of the sample, 2% to 2.5% falls within the top ten clones.

The sequences come from PBMCs, collected before TCRalphabeta/CD19-depleted stem cell transplant. These TCRs come from a child aged 2-15 years with inherited bone marrow failure, due to receive a stem cell transplant.

The chain carries TRBV20-1 and TRBJ2-4; 8 bases are shared with TRBD2. With 0 bases clipped from V and 0 bases from J, the junction kept 7 bases outside the gene matches. Germline V gene lookup returns CDR1 DFQATT and CDR2 SNEGSKA (reference sequence). The CDR3 runs 17 residues. CDR3 loop: CSARDGGLAGAKNIQYF. CDR3 bases: TGCAGTGCTAGAGATGGAGGGCTAGCGGGAGCCAAAAACATTCAGTACTTC.

This clonotype appeared many times. The CDR3 reads CSAPTSGADTQYF. CDR3 nucleotide sequence: TGCAGCGCCCCGACTAGCGGGGCAGATACGCAGTATTTT. V usage is TRBV29-1 and J usage is TRBJ2-3; 11 bases align to TRBD2. V was clipped by 7 bases and J by 4 bases; unmatched bases: 4. Germline loops: CDR1 SQVTM, CDR2 ANQGSEA. The CDR3 runs 13 residues.

This clonotype was observed at least ten times. J is TRBJ2-2 and V is TRBV20-1; TRBD2 agrees at 12 bases. This CDR3 has 14 amino acids. Trimming cost V 3 bases and J 8 bases; bases outside gene matches: 4. Germline assignment: CDR1 DFQATT and CDR2 SNEGSKA (reference sequence). CDR3 amino acids: CSASGLAGGGELFF. DNA for the CDR3: TGCAGTGCTAGTGGCCTAGCGGGAGGGGGGGAGCTGTTTTTT.

This clonotype occurred many times. CDR3 sequence: CSVEVANEQFF. DNA for the CDR3: TGCAGCGTTGAGGTGGCGAATGAGCAGTTCTTC. The chain has TRBV29-1 and TRBJ2-1; D not certain. The V gene lost 3 bases and the J gene lost 7 bases, with 7 bases spanning the gap. Germline CDR1 reads SQVTM; CDR2 reads ANQGSEA. This CDR3 is built from 11 residues.

Note on this clonotype: A much larger clone differs by one base, so this may be a read error. DNA of the CDR3: TGTGCCAGCAGCTTAGTAACTGTCGGCACTGAAGCTTTCTTT. Protein: CASSLVTVGTEAFF. This chain links TRBV7-9 with TRBJ1-1; D is uncertain. Trimming left V 1 base short and J 4 bases short, with 10 bases between. CDR1 and CDR2 (germline): SEHNR, FQNEAQ (reference sequence). The length of the CDR3 is 14 residues.

As to this clonotype: A clone one base away is much larger, so this may be a read error. This chain connects TRBV4-3 to TRBJ2-3; 8 bases match TRBD1. With 6 bases clipped from V and 4 bases from J, the junction kept 12 bases outside the gene matches. This CDR3 is built from 16 residues. Germline lookup yields CDR1 LGHNA and CDR2 YSLEER. The DNA for the CDR3 is TGCGCCAGCAGTGGGCAGGGGGCGAGGTTGGCAGATACGCAGTATTTT. Translated: CASSGQGARLADTQYF.

This clonotype showed up many times. The genes are TRBV28 and TRBJ2-1; 12 bases fit TRBD2. The ends lost 3 bases at V and 10 bases at J; junction bases unmatched: 7. Germline V CDR1 and CDR2: MDHEN, SYDVKM. This CDR3 has 15 residues. DNA of the CDR3: TGTGCCAGCAGTTTGACTAGCGGGAGAAACGACGAGCAGTTCTTC. Protein: CASSLTSGRNDEQFF.

This clonotype has ten or more counts. J is TRBJ1-1 and V is TRBV5-1; 7 nucleotides align to TRBD1. Germline V gene data show CDR1 as SGHRS and CDR2 as YFSETQ. The CDR3 has 15 residues. The trim removed 5 bases at V and 5 bases at J, leaving 12 bases unmatched. The CDR3 nucleotides are TGCGCCAGCAGTTCTCCAAGGGGGCGCGGAACTGAAGCTTTCTTT. This codes for CASSSPRGRGTEAFF.

This clonotype was counted many times. At one end, the junction sequence differs from germline, possibly due to a read error. The chain is built from TRBV28 and TRBJ2-3, with 11 bases fitting TRBD2. The CDR3 runs to 13 residues. From germline, CDR1 is MDHEN and CDR2 SYDVKM. The CDR3 reads CATSTLAGGTQYF. The CDR3 region has the DNA TGTGCCACCAGTACCCTAGCGGGGGGTACGCAGTATTTT.

CDR3 DNA: TGTGCCAGCACCACCGAGGTAATAGCGGGCTGGGACGAGCAGTACTTC. It codes for CASTTEVIAGWDEQYF. The chain joins TRBV6-1 to TRBJ2-7; 7 nucleotides match TRBD2. The ends lost 7 bases at V and 5 bases at J; junction bases unmatched: 17. The CDR3 extends over 16 amino acids. Germline CDR1 reads MNHNS; CDR2 reads SASEGT.

This clonotype was observed at least ten times. This chain links TRBV20-1 with TRBJ2-7; D unresolved. The germline V gene encodes CDR1 DFQATT and CDR2 SNEGSKA (reference sequence). This CDR3 is built from 10 residues. V dropped 7 bases and J dropped 1 base, with 5 bases sitting between them. CDR3 bases: TGCAGTGGCATGTCCTACGAGCAGTACTTC. Its protein is CSGMSYEQYF.

This clonotype was found many times. The chain employs TRBV5-6 and TRBJ2-2, with TRBD2 identical over 8 bases. Germline CDR1 reads SGHDT; CDR2 reads YYEEEE. The CDR3 covers 16 residues. Trimming cost V 3 bases and J 1 base; bases outside gene matches: 5. The CDR3 reads CASSSGGEVNTGELFF. The DNA of the CDR3 is TGTGCCAGCAGCTCCGGGGGGGAGGTGAACACCGGGGAGCTGTTTTTT.

This clonotype was seen more than once but under ten times. The CDR3 reads CSATGPGNPYEQYF. The CDR3, as DNA: TGCAGTGCTACCGGGCCGGGGAATCCCTACGAGCAGTACTTC. This chain joins TRBV20-1 and TRBJ2-7; D may be TRBD2 (5 bases). Per germline, CDR1 DFQATT and CDR2 SNEGSKA (reference sequence). V lost 4 bases to trimming and J lost 2 bases, with 15 bases between them. CDR3 size: 14 residues.

This clonotype was observed at least ten times. The rearrangement links TRBV5-1 to TRBJ2-7, with 10 bases matching TRBD2. The CDR3 contains 20 residues. Trimming took 0 bases from V and 2 from J; bases not matched to a gene: 17. Germline V gene sequence: CDR1 SGHRS, CDR2 YFSETQ. The CDR3, as DNA: TGCGCCAGCAGCTTGGACCCCCAACTAGCGGGAAGATCCCAAACCTACGAGCAGTACTTC. Translating gives CASSLDPQLAGRSQTYEQYF.

This clonotype was counted between two and nine times. The chain joins TRBV5-1 to TRBJ1-2, with unresolved D. From germline, CDR1 is SGHRS and CDR2 YFSETQ. The V and J ends lost 4 bases and 0 bases respectively, with 7 bases between them. The CDR3 extends over 13 amino acids. The CDR3 sequence is CASSPVTNYGYTF. CDR3 nucleotide sequence: TGCGCCAGCAGCCCGGTAACTAACTATGGCTACACCTTC.

Turning to this clonotype: Since a much larger clone is just one base distant, this may be a read error. This chain connects TRBV7-2 to TRBJ2-1, with unresolved D. The germline V and J ends were trimmed by 3 bases and 3 bases, with 9 bases remaining between them. The CDR3 totals 14 residues. CDR1 and CDR2 from the germline V gene are SGHTA and FQGNSA. The CDR3: CASSFSLRYNEQFF. The CDR3 nucleotides are TGTGCCAGCAGCTTTAGTCTCCGCTACAATGAGCAGTTCTTC.

Ten or more counts support this clonotype. The rearrangement links TRBV20-1 to TRBJ1-1; tentative D call: TRBD1 (6 bases). CDR1 and CDR2 from the germline V gene are DFQATT and SNEGSKA (reference sequence). V was cut by 7 bases and J by 2 bases, with 17 bases left in between. The CDR3 is 14 amino acids. The CDR3 sequence: CSVRDMGLNTEAFF. CDR3 nucleotide sequence: TGCAGTGTTCGGGACATGGGCCTTAACACTGAAGCTTTCTTT.

This clonotype was detected many times. The chain is built from TRBV4-1 and TRBJ2-3; D not certain. Germline V gene lookup returns CDR1 MGHRA and CDR2 YSYEKL. This CDR3 has 14 amino acids. V gave up 2 bases and J gave up 2 bases, with 8 bases separating them. CDR3 protein: CASSQQDHTDTQYF. The CDR3 coding sequence is TGCGCCAGCAGCCAACAGGACCACACAGATACGCAGTATTTT.

This clonotype was seen repeatedly, ten times or more. V usage is TRBV29-1 and J usage is TRBJ2-7; D may be TRBD2 (6 bases). Deletions cut 2 bases from V and 2 bases from J, with 13 bases between. Germline CDR1 and CDR2: SQVTM and ANQGSEA. The CDR3 spans 14 residues. The CDR3: CSVESKRVPYEQYF. As DNA, the CDR3 is TGCAGCGTTGAATCCAAGCGGGTCCCCTACGAGCAGTACTTC.

This clonotype was observed at least ten times. The chain has TRBV5-1 and TRBJ2-7; no clear D. CDR3 length: 13 residues. The germline CDR1 and CDR2 sequences are SGHRS and YFSETQ. Trimming took off 4 bases at V and 2 bases at J, with 10 bases between the two ends. CDR3 DNA: TGCGCCAGCAGCGCAACCCCCACCTACGAGCAGTACTTC. Residues: CASSATPTYEQYF. Combining the CDR3 with reference TRBV5-1 and TRBJ2-7 gives the whole variable domain KAGVTQTPRYLIKTRGQQVTLSCSPISGHRSVSWYQQTPGQGLQFLFEYFSETQRNKGNFPGRFSGRQFSNSRSEMNVSTLELGDSALYLCASSATPTYEQYFGPGTRLTVT.